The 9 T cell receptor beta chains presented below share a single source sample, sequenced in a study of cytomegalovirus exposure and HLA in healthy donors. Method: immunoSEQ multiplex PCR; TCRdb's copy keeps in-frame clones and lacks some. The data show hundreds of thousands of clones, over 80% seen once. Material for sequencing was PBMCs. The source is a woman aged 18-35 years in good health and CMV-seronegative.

Here the CDR3 reads CASSLEAREADTQYF. The DNA of the CDR3 is TGCGCCAGCAGCTTGGAAGCCAGGGAAGCAGATACGCAGTATTTT. J is TRBJ2-3 and V is TRBV5-1; a possible D gene is TRBD1 (5 bases). Per germline, CDR1 SGHRS and CDR2 YFSETQ. The CDR3 consists of 15 residues. The V and J ends lost 0 bases and 4 bases respectively, with 12 bases between them.

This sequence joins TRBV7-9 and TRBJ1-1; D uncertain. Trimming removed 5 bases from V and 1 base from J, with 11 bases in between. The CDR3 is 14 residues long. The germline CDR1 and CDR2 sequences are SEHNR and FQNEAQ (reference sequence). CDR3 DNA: TGTGCCAGCAGCCACATACCACGGAACACTGAAGCTTTCTTT. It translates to CASSHIPRNTEAFF.

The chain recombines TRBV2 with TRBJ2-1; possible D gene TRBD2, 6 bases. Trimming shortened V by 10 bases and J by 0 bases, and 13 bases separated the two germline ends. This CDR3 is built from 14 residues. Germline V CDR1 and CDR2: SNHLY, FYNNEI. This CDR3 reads CATDAGSSYNEQFF. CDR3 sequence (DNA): TGTGCCACAGATGCGGGGAGCTCCTACAATGAGCAGTTCTTC.

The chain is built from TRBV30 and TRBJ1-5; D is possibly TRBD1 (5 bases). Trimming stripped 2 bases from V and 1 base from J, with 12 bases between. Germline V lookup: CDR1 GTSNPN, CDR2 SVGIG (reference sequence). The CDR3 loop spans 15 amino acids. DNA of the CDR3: TGTGCCTGGAGTTTGGCAGGGAGAAGCAATCAGCCCCAGCATTTT. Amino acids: CAWSLAGRSNQPQHF.

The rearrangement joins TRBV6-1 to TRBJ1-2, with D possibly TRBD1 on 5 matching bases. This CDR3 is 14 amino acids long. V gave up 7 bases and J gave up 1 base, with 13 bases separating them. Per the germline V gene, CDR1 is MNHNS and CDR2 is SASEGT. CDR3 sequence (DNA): TGTGCCAGCACATACAGGCCCTTTAACTATGGCTACACCTTC. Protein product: CASTYRPFNYGYTF.

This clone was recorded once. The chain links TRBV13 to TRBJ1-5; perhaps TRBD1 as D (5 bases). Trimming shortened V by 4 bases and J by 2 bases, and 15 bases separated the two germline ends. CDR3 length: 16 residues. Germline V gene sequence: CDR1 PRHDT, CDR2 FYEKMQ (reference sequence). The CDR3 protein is CASSYGGRGGNQPQHF. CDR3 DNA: TGTGCCAGCAGCTACGGCGGTAGGGGAGGCAATCAGCCCCAGCATTTT.

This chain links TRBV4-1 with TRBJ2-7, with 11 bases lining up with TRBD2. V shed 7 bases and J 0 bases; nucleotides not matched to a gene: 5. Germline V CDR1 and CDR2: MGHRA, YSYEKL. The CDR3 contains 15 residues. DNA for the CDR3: TGCGCCAGCACATGGACTAGCGGGTTCTCCTACGAGCAGTACTTC. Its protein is CASTWTSGFSYEQYF.

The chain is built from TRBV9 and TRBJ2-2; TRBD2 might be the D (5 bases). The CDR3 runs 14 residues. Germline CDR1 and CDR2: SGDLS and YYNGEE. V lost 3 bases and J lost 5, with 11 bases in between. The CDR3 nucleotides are TGTGCCAGCAGCGCTACGAGGGTTACCGGGGAGCTGTTTTTT. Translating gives CASSATRVTGELFF.

This CDR3 is CASSSLAGAFTQYF. The CDR3 DNA sequence: TGTGCCAGCAGTTCTCTAGCGGGGGCCTTTACCCAGTACTTC. The rearrangement links TRBV6-5 to TRBJ2-5, with 10 bases lining up with TRBD2. The CDR3 is 14 amino acids. Trimming took 4 bases from V and 8 from J; bases not matched to a gene: 7. Per germline, CDR1 MNHEY and CDR2 SVGAGI.